The entry below gives a single TCR beta chain sequence along with its context. The CDR3 consists of 16 residues. J was trimmed by 6 bases and V by 2 bases; bases with no gene match: 12. The germline V gene has CDR1 SGHVS and CDR2 FNYEAQ. This entry comes from a study of T cell changes during pregnancy in multiple sclerosis. Method: immunoSEQ multiplex PCR; TCRdb's copy keeps in-frame clones and lacks some. The sample lists around 79,000 clones, 80% to 95% occurring once. This specimen was CD4+ T cells from peripheral blood mononuclear cells, taken in the second trimester of pregnancy. V usage is TRBV7-6 and J usage is TRBJ2-7; 8 nucleotides agree with TRBD1. The receptor was isolated from a female donor with multiple sclerosis, enrolled in a pregnancy study. CDR3 region: CASSLFGTGEVGEQYF. The CDR3 DNA is TGTGCCAGCAGCTTATTCGGGACAGGTGAAGTCGGCGAGCAGTACTTC.